These 29 T cell receptor beta chains were all obtained from the same sample, sequenced in a study of blood T cell repertoires in COVID-19. TCRdb's table, derived via immunoSEQ multiplex PCR, lists solely in-frame clones and lacks some. This sample has 200,000 to 250,000 clones, with 84% found just once. Sequenced material: peripheral blood. These receptors were collected from a young man with active or convalescent COVID-19.

The chain employs TRBV6-5 and TRBJ2-3; the match to TRBD1 covers 7 bases. V was clipped by 5 bases and J by 2 bases; unmatched bases: 7. The CDR3 contains 15 residues. Germline values: CDR1 MNHEY, CDR2 SVGAGI. CDR3 sequence: CASSQRDRFTDTQYF. DNA for the CDR3: TGTGCCAGCAGTCAAAGGGACAGATTCACAGATACGCAGTATTTT.

The chain links TRBV18 to TRBJ1-5; tentatively, D is TRBD1 (6 bases). Looked up from germline, CDR1 is KGHSH and CDR2 is LQKENI. V was trimmed by 4 bases and J by 1 base, leaving 11 bases between them. The CDR3 is 15 residues long. CDR3 in DNA: TGTGCCAGCTCACGGAGGACAGAGAGCAATCAGCCCCAGCATTTT. Amino acid sequence: CASSRRTESNQPQHF.

A single count supports this clone. Here the CDR3 reads CASSLSRAGNQPQHF. CDR3 nucleotides: TGTGCCAGCAGTTTATCCCGGGCAGGGAATCAGCCCCAGCATTTT. The J gene is TRBJ1-5, the V gene TRBV27; possible D gene TRBD1, 5 bases. Looked up from germline, CDR1 is MNHEY and CDR2 is SMNVEV (reference sequence). This CDR3 spans 15 amino acids. Trimming took off 0 bases at V and 4 bases at J, with 10 bases between the two ends.

This clone was recorded a few times. The chain couples TRBV4-3 to TRBJ2-7; D is possibly TRBD1 (5 bases). V lost 0 bases and J lost 2, with 23 bases in between. This CDR3 has 19 amino acids. From germline, CDR1 is LGHNA and CDR2 YSLEER. The DNA for the CDR3 is TGCGCCAGCAGCCAAGAAGCCGACAGAGGATTCTCTTCTACCTACGAGCAGTACTTC. Translated, it gives CASSQEADRGFSSTYEQYF.

The chain joins TRBV6-6 to TRBJ1-5; no firm D call. Trimming left V 3 bases short and J 0 bases short, with 6 bases between. From germline, CDR1 is MNHNY and CDR2 SVGAGI (reference sequence). The CDR3 loop spans 14 amino acids. The CDR3 region is CASSYQDSNQPQHF. The CDR3 DNA reads TGTGCCAGCAGTTATCAGGATAGCAATCAGCCCCAGCATTTT.

This clone was seen repeatedly, ten times or more. The J gene is TRBJ2-7, the V gene TRBV27; D perhaps matches TRBD1 (5 bases). V was pared by 7 bases and J by 6 bases, with 16 bases between. The CDR3 sequence is 13 residues long. Germline CDR1 and CDR2: MNHEY and SMNVEV (reference sequence). CDR3: CASKAAPRGEQYF. Written as DNA, the CDR3 is TGTGCCAGCAAGGCAGCCCCTAGGGGCGAGCAGTACTTC.

The CDR3 DNA is TGTGCTAGTGGTTGGGGACAGGTGGGTGAGCAGTTCTTC. It specifies CASGWGQVGEQFF. The chain links TRBV12-5 to TRBJ2-1, with 8 bases that match TRBD1. The ends lost 4 bases at V and 9 bases at J; junction bases unmatched: 5. Germline V CDR1 and CDR2: LGHNT, FRNRAP. The CDR3 covers 13 residues.

The chain employs TRBV11-3 and TRBJ1-3; D uncertain. Germline V gene data show CDR1 as SGHNT and CDR2 as YENEEA. There are 13 residues in the CDR3. Trimming pared 0 bases from V and 2 bases from J, leaving 2 bases between. CDR3 in DNA: TGTGCCAGCAGCTTAGACGCTGGAAACACCATATATTTT. It specifies CASSLDAGNTIYF.

The V gene is TRBV7-9, the J gene TRBJ1-1; tentative D call: TRBD1 (6 bases). The CDR3 totals 14 residues. The germline V gene has CDR1 SEHNR and CDR2 FQNEAQ (reference sequence). Trimming pared 2 bases from V and 5 bases from J, leaving 12 bases between. The CDR3 sequence is CASSLLTGGTEAFF. The CDR3 nucleotides are TGTGCCAGCAGCTTACTGACAGGTGGAACTGAAGCTTTCTTT.

This clone was picked up one time. The chain uses TRBV27 and TRBJ1-2; 12 nucleotides match TRBD1. CDR1 is MNHEY and CDR2 is SMNVEV in the germline V gene (reference sequence). The V segment lost 5 bases and the J segment 3 bases; nucleotides outside the gene matches: 4. This CDR3 region has 15 residues. CDR3 nucleotide sequence: TGTGCCAGCAGTCTGGGACAGGGGGCCCACTATGGCTACACCTTC. Encoded protein: CASSLGQGAHYGYTF.

The V gene is TRBV28, the J gene TRBJ2-5; 7 bases map to TRBD2. Germline assignment: CDR1 MDHEN and CDR2 SYDVKM. This CDR3 spans 14 amino acids. V lost 7 bases, J lost 2 bases, and 7 bases stayed unmatched. The CDR3 DNA reads TGTGCCAGCACCGGGACTACTCATCAAGAGACCCAGTACTTC. Translated, it gives CASTGTTHQETQYF.

The chain combines TRBV30 with TRBJ1-5; 11 bases match TRBD1. The J segment lost 5 bases and the V segment lost 2 bases, leaving 11 bases of the junction unmatched. The CDR3 is made up of 17 amino acids. Germline CDR1 is GTSNPN and CDR2 is SVGIG (reference sequence). The CDR3 loop reads CAWSRRYRDRGDQPQHF. Here the CDR3 DNA reads TGTGCCTGGAGTCGACGATATCGGGACAGGGGGGATCAGCCCCAGCATTTT.

This rearrangement joins TRBV28 to TRBJ2-2; 7 bases map to TRBD1. The CDR3 has 15 residues. Per the germline V gene, CDR1 is MDHEN and CDR2 is SYDVKM. Trimming cost V 3 bases and J 2 bases; bases outside gene matches: 3. CDR3 nucleotides: TGTGCCAGCAGTTTTGGGACAGCTAACACCGGGGAGCTGTTTTTT. Residues: CASSFGTANTGELFF. The full variable domain, in which reference TRBV28 and TRBJ2-2 provide the parts outside the CDR3, is DVKVTQSSRYLVKRTGEKVFLECVQDMDHENMFWYRQDPGLGLRLIYFSYDVKMKEKGDIPEGYSVSREKKERFSLILESASTNQTSMYLCASSFGTANTGELFFGEGSRLTVL.

This clone was seen a handful of times. The chain links TRBV5-7 to TRBJ1-5, with 10 bases matching TRBD1. TRBV5-7 is an ORF, with its function uncertain. With V trimmed by 3 bases and J by 2 bases, 5 bases remained unmatched. The CDR3 runs to 16 residues. In nucleotides, the CDR3 is TGTGCCAGCAGCTGGGACAGGGGAAACGGCAATCAGCCCCAGCATTTT. This codes for CASSWDRGNGNQPQHF.

The rearrangement uses TRBV6-1 and TRBJ2-7, with 12 bases identical to TRBD2. Germline loops: CDR1 MNHNS, CDR2 SASEGT. The length of the CDR3 is 17 residues. J gave up 3 bases and V 2 bases, and 8 bases lay outside the gene matches. CDR3 coding DNA: TGTGCCAGCAGTGAAAAAGGACTAGCGGGAAATCTCTACGAGCAGTACTTC. It translates to CASSEKGLAGNLYEQYF.

This rearrangement joins TRBV28 to TRBJ1-2; 7 bases align to TRBD1. Germline V CDR1 and CDR2: MDHEN, SYDVKM. Trimming at V came to 3 bases and at J to 3 bases, leaving 16 bases not matched to a gene. The length of the CDR3 is 18 residues. The CDR3 region has the DNA TGTGCCAGCAGTTTCTTAGACAGGGCCTCGAATCCGGACTATGGCTACACCTTC. It codes for CASSFLDRASNPDYGYTF.

This rearrangement joins TRBV15 to TRBJ1-6; unclear D gene. V lost 1 base, J lost 4 bases, and 5 bases lay in between. The length of the CDR3 is 14 residues. Germline CDR1 and CDR2: LNHNV and YYDKDF (reference sequence). CDR3 amino acids: CATSRGQYNSPLHF. The CDR3 DNA follows: TGTGCCACCAGCAGAGGGCAATATAATTCACCCCTCCACTTT.

This clone came up once. V gene TRBV28 combines with J gene TRBJ1-2; D may be TRBD1 (6 bases). Germline V gene data show CDR1 as MDHEN and CDR2 as SYDVKM. The CDR3 is 13 amino acids. Trimming stripped 6 bases from V and 6 bases from J, with 14 bases between. The CDR3, as DNA: TGTGCCAGCAGCCGGCTGGGGGCTAATGGCTACACCTTC. It translates to CASSRLGANGYTF.

The genes are TRBV6-8 and TRBJ1-2, with no clear D. The CDR3 consists of 14 residues. V lost 5 bases to trimming and J lost 4 bases, with 14 bases between them. Germline V gives CDR1 MNHGY, CDR2 SAAAGT. The CDR3 protein is CASSRHSTSYGYTF. The CDR3 DNA reads TGTGCCAGCAGTCGCCATTCTACCTCCTATGGCTACACCTTC.

The chain couples TRBV2 to TRBJ1-2; 11 bases fit TRBD1. The CDR3 runs to 17 residues. Germline V gives CDR1 SNHLY, CDR2 FYNNEI. V shed 1 base and J 1 base; nucleotides not matched to a gene: 5. The CDR3 coding sequence is TGTGCCAGCAGTGAAGGGACAGGGGGCTTTGGTAACTATGGCTACACCTTC. It yields the protein CASSEGTGGFGNYGYTF.

This chain uses TRBV4-3 with TRBJ1-1; D is ambiguous. Looked up from germline, CDR1 is LGHNA and CDR2 is YSLEER. Trimming removed 0 bases from V and 6 bases from J, with 11 bases in between. There are 14 residues in the CDR3. The CDR3 DNA reads as TGCGCCAGCAGCCAAGATCGGGGTTTCGCTGAAGCTTTCTTT. Translating it yields CASSQDRGFAEAFF.

V and J are TRBV7-3 and TRBJ2-3, with D unresolved. CDR3 length: 13 amino acids. The V and J ends lost 2 bases and 4 bases respectively, with 7 bases between them. Germline V gene lookup returns CDR1 SGHTA and CDR2 FQGTGA. This CDR3 reads CASSLEVADTQYF. The CDR3 bases are TGTGCCAGCAGCTTAGAGGTGGCAGATACGCAGTATTTT.

This clone was counted between two and nine times. V is TRBV27 and J is TRBJ2-7; a possible D gene is TRBD2 (6 bases). This CDR3 contains 15 residues. CDR1 and CDR2 from the germline V gene are MNHEY and SMNVEV (reference sequence). Trimming took 7 bases from V and 0 from J, leaving 16 bases between them. The CDR3 spells CASKSRDLSSYEQYF. The CDR3, as DNA: TGTGCCAGCAAATCCCGGGACTTGAGCTCCTACGAGCAGTACTTC.

The gene calls are TRBV7-2 and TRBJ2-6; 12 bases map to TRBD2. Per the germline V gene, CDR1 is SGHTA and CDR2 is FQGNSA. With V trimmed by 3 bases and J by 3 bases, 3 bases remained unmatched. CDR3 size: 17 residues. The CDR3 DNA follows: TGTGCCAGCAGCTTGCTAGCGGGGGGGCTTGGGGCCAACGTCCTGACTTTC. It translates to CASSLLAGGLGANVLTF.

This clone was observed a handful of times. V usage is TRBV6-6 and J usage is TRBJ2-7; the D gene is possibly TRBD1 (6 bases). The V and J ends lost 2 bases and 2 bases respectively, with 13 bases between them. Germline V CDR1 and CDR2: MNHNY, SVGAGI (reference sequence). CDR3 length equals 15 residues. The CDR3 is CASSYTVRGAYEQYF. DNA for the CDR3: TGTGCCAGCAGTTACACCGTCAGGGGAGCCTACGAGCAGTACTTC.

This clone was recorded once. This chain uses TRBV7-2 with TRBJ2-7, with a possible D match to TRBD1 (7 bases). The CDR3 is 17 residues long. V was shortened by 1 base and J by 3 bases, with 19 bases between the two germline ends. CDR1 and CDR2 from the germline V gene are SGHTA and FQGNSA. The CDR3, as DNA: TGTGCCAGCAGCTTAGGAATCCCGGCAGGGGGGATCTACGAGCAGTACTTC. Protein product: CASSLGIPAGGIYEQYF. Drawing the rest from reference TRBV7-2 and TRBJ2-7, the complete variable domain is GAGVSQSPSNKVTEKGKDVELRCDPISGHTALYWYRQSLGQGLEFLIYFQGNSAPDKSGLPSDRFSAERTGGSVSTLTIQRTQQEDSAVYLCASSLGIPAGGIYEQYFGPGTRLTVT.

The chain has TRBV3-1 (or the pseudogene TRBV3-2) and TRBJ2-1, with 14 bases fitting TRBD2. CDR3 size: 19 residues. Germline lookup yields CDR1 LGHDT and CDR2 YNNKEL (reference sequence). Trimming removed 4 bases from V and 0 bases from J; junction bases left unmatched: 8. The DNA for the CDR3 is TGTGCCAGCAGCCCGAGACTAGCGGGAGGGCGTAGCTCCTACAATGAGCAGTTCTTC. Its protein is CASSPRLAGGRSSYNEQFF.

The V gene is TRBV28, the J gene TRBJ1-2; no firm D call. CDR3 length: 12 residues. CDR1 is MDHEN, CDR2 SYDVKM, per germline. V was shortened by 6 bases and J by 0 bases, with 5 bases between the two germline ends. The CDR3 DNA sequence: TGTGCCAGCAGGGCAGCTAACTATGGCTACACCTTC. Protein: CASRAANYGYTF.

J is TRBJ2-3 and V is TRBV7-2, with TRBD2 matching 12 bases. With V trimmed by 2 bases and J by 2 bases, 5 bases remained unmatched. Germline-derived CDR1 and CDR2 are SGHTA and FQGNSA. The CDR3 contains 17 residues. CDR3 DNA sequence: TGTGCCAGCAGCTTACTGACTAGCGGGGGCTCCACAGATACGCAGTATTTT. It yields the protein CASSLLTSGGSTDTQYF. Filled out from reference TRBV7-2 and TRBJ2-3, the complete variable domain reads GAGVSQSPSNKVTEKGKDVELRCDPISGHTALYWYRQSLGQGLEFLIYFQGNSAPDKSGLPSDRFSAERTGGSVSTLTIQRTQQEDSAVYLCASSLLTSGGSTDTQYFGPGTRLTVL.